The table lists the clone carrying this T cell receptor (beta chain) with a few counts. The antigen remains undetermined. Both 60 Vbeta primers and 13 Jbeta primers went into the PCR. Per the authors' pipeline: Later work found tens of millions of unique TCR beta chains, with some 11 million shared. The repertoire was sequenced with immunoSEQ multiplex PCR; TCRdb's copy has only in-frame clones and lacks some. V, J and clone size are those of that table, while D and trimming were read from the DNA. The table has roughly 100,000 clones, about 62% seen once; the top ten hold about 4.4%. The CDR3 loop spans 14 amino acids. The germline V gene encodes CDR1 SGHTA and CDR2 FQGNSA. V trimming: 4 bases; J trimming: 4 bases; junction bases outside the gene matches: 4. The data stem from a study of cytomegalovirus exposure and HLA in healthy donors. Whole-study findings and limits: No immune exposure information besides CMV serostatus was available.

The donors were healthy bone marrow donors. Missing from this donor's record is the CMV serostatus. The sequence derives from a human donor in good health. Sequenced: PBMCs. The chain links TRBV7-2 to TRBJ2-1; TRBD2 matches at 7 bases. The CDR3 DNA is TGTGCCAGCAGCTGGGGCGGGGGTTACAATGAGCAGTTCTTC. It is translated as CASSWGGGYNEQFF.